This T cell receptor (beta chain) was observed in a study of blood T cell repertoires in COVID-19. In the study overall: Sites across the United States, Italy and Spain contributed samples from acute and convalescent COVID-19.

Original handling: Amplification of reference gene primers provided the estimated nucleated cell counts. TCRdb's table, derived via immunoSEQ multiplex PCR, lists solely in-frame clones and lacks some. V, J and clone size are taken as reported in that table, and D and trimming were inferred from the DNA itself. The sample lists fewer than 200,000 clones, approximately 90% seen once, with around 5.1% in the top ten. Trimming cost V 0 bases and J 7 bases; bases outside gene matches: 12. Germline V gives CDR1 LGHNA, CDR2 YSLEER. This CDR3 spans 16 amino acids. The clonotype originates from a man younger than 30 with COVID-19, enrolled during active disease. The rearrangement links TRBV4-3 to TRBJ2-7, with 7 bases fitting TRBD1. The specimen was peripheral blood. CDR3 DNA: TGCGCCAGCAGCCAAGAAGCGAGGGGGCAGGGCAGTGAGCAGTACTTC. Amino acid sequence: CASSQEARGQGSEQYF.